This passage covers 19 T cell receptor beta chains from one sample sequenced in a study of identical twins. TCRdb independently ran MiXCR on the 5' RACE reads; one entry per CDR3 protein. This sample has fewer than 350,000 distinct CDR3 sequences, with about 8.3% found just once. The same sample was also studied in work on yellow fever vaccine responses in identical twins.

The sequenced material came from memory (CD45RO+) T cells sorted from blood. These receptors originate from a woman aged 18-29 years in good health.

The rearrangement links TRBV20-1 to TRBJ1-4, with D possibly TRBD1 on 5 matching bases. The ends were cut back, 2 bases at V and 5 bases at J, with 12 bases in the middle. This CDR3 spans 14 amino acids. Looked up from germline, CDR1 is DFQATT and CDR2 is SNEGSKA (reference sequence). This CDR3 is CSARNIGGNEKLFF. The CDR3 DNA follows: TGCAGTGCTAGAAATATCGGGGGGAATGAAAAACTGTTTTTT.

This clonotype was counted between two and nine times. The chain employs TRBV11-1 and TRBJ2-5, with 12 positions matching TRBD1. Losses at the gene ends were 5 bases for V and 6 bases for J; bases not matched to a gene: 4. Germline CDR1 SGHAT, CDR2 FQDESV (reference sequence). The CDR3 consists of 14 residues. CDR3 protein: CASSPGQGAKTQYF. The CDR3 DNA is TGTGCCAGCAGCCCGGGACAGGGGGCGAAGACCCAGTACTTC.

This chain joins TRBV20-1 and TRBJ1-2; D not certain. V lost 3 bases to trimming and J lost 1 base, with 12 bases between them. Germline loops: CDR1 DFQATT, CDR2 SNEGSKA (reference sequence). The CDR3 loop spans 14 amino acids. CDR3 protein: CSARDPESNYGYTF. The CDR3 DNA reads as TGCAGTGCTAGGGACCCAGAGAGTAACTATGGCTACACCTTC.

This clonotype was seen at least ten times. This chain connects TRBV6-1 to TRBJ2-1, with TRBD2 matching over 7 bases. CDR3 length equals 15 residues. The V and J ends lost 4 bases and 3 bases, in that order; junction bases with no gene match: 6. In germline, CDR1 is MNHNS, CDR2 SASEGT. CDR3 protein: CASSAGGGGYNEQFF. For the CDR3, the DNA is TGTGCCAGCAGTGCGGGGGGAGGTGGCTACAATGAGCAGTTCTTC.

On this clonotype: Compared with germline, one end of the junction differs, possibly owing to a read error. The chain combines TRBV28 with TRBJ1-1, with a weak D call TRBD1 (5 bases). The CDR3 is 12 amino acids. Per the germline V gene, CDR1 is MDHEN and CDR2 is SYDVKM. The CDR3 sequence is CASRSIGAEVFF. The CDR3 nucleotides are TGTGCCAGCAGGTCAATCGGGGCTGAAGTTTTCTTT.

This clonotype was counted ten times or more. The chain links TRBV20-1 to TRBJ1-6; 7 bases are shared with TRBD1. With V trimmed by 1 base and J by 2 bases, 5 bases remained unmatched. The CDR3 runs 16 residues. Per germline, CDR1 DFQATT and CDR2 SNEGSKA (reference sequence). The CDR3 coding sequence is TGCAGTGCTAGAGCCACAGGGGCTACCTATAATTCACCCCTCCACTTT. It encodes CSARATGATYNSPLHF.

The chain couples TRBV6-2 or TRBV6-3 to TRBJ2-7; the D gene is possibly TRBD2 (6 bases). Germline V gene data show CDR1 as MNHEY and CDR2 as SVGEGT. This CDR3 spans 14 amino acids. Trimming left V 1 base short and J 2 bases short, with 9 bases between. CDR3 sequence (DNA): TGTGCCAGCAGTTACTTGGGGGGAACCTACGAGCAGTACGTC. Its translation: CASSYLGGTYEQYV.

A few counts support this clonotype. The CDR3 loop reads CASSLSLDGNEKLFF. The CDR3 DNA reads TGTGCCAGCAGCTTGTCCCTGGACGGGAATGAAAAACTGTTTTTT. The gene calls are TRBV5-6 and TRBJ1-4, with D unresolved. The CDR3 loop spans 15 amino acids. V dropped 1 base and J dropped 5 bases, with 12 bases sitting between them. Germline CDR1 is SGHDT and CDR2 is YYEEEE.

In its sample, this clonotype was seen many times. J is TRBJ2-3 and V is TRBV20-1; 8 bases align to TRBD2. Unmatched junction bases numbered 14, after V lost 5 bases and J lost 4 bases. Germline assignment: CDR1 DFQATT and CDR2 SNEGSKA (reference sequence). The CDR3 covers 16 residues. This chain's CDR3 is CSAEPSGGTGADTQYF. The CDR3 DNA follows: TGCAGTGCTGAACCCAGCGGGGGCACTGGAGCAGATACGCAGTATTTT.

The genes are TRBV2 and TRBJ2-6; maybe TRBD1 (6 bases). V lost 5 bases to trimming and J lost 0 bases, with 11 bases between them. CDR1 SNHLY and CDR2 FYNNEI come from the germline V gene. The CDR3 is made up of 16 amino acids. CDR3 protein: CASSSQGGSGANVLTF. CDR3 nucleotides: TGTGCCAGCAGTTCCCAAGGGGGCTCTGGGGCCAACGTCCTGACTTTC.

This clonotype showed up just a few times. CDR3 DNA: TGTGCCAGCAGCGTAGCAGGGTTTGATTCACCCCTCCACTTT. This gives the protein CASSVAGFDSPLHF. The chain carries TRBV9 and TRBJ1-6; a possible D gene is TRBD1 (5 bases). Trimming pared 0 bases from V and 8 bases from J, leaving 9 bases between. Germline CDR1 reads SGDLS; CDR2 reads YYNGEE. The CDR3 loop spans 14 amino acids.

The chain combines TRBV5-1 with TRBJ2-1; tentative D call: TRBD1 (6 bases). V dropped 3 bases and J dropped 5 bases, with 30 bases sitting between them. Germline loops: CDR1 SGHRS, CDR2 YFSETQ. This CDR3 is built from 20 residues. CDR3 protein: CASSSLSATGPYFRDNEQFF. The DNA of the CDR3 is TGCGCCAGCAGCTCGCTCAGCGCTACAGGGCCATACTTCAGGGACAATGAGCAGTTCTTC.

This clonotype came up many times. This sequence joins TRBV10-3 and TRBJ2-7; TRBD2 might be the D (6 bases). V lost 3 bases and J lost 3, with 12 bases in between. The CDR3 is 14 amino acids. CDR1 is ENHRY and CDR2 is SYGVKD in the germline V gene. DNA of the CDR3: TGTGCCATCAGTGACCCGGGACTGGTCTACGAGCAGTACTTC. Protein sequence: CAISDPGLVYEQYF.

This clonotype was detected a few times. This chain uses TRBV18 with TRBJ1-1; D might be TRBD1 (5 bases). Trimming shortened V by 1 base and J by 4 bases, and 16 bases separated the two germline ends. CDR3 length: 16 amino acids. The germline V gene has CDR1 KGHSH and CDR2 LQKENI. This chain's CDR3 is CASSPRLDQGSTEAFF. The CDR3 coding sequence is TGTGCCAGCTCACCACGTTTGGACCAGGGAAGCACTGAAGCTTTCTTT. Looking up the rest from reference TRBV18 and TRBJ1-1 gives the full variable domain: NAGVMQNPRHLVRRRGQEARLRCSPMKGHSHVYWYRQLPEEGLKFMVYLQKENIIDESGMPKERFSAEFPKEGPSILRIQQVVRGDSAAYFCASSPRLDQGSTEAFFGQGTRLTVV.

With regard to this clonotype: A clone one base away is much larger, so this may be a read error. The J gene is TRBJ2-2, the V gene TRBV12-3 or TRBV12-4; 11 positions agree with TRBD1. CDR3 length: 15 amino acids. Unmatched junction bases numbered 7, after V lost 6 bases and J lost 7 bases. The CDR3 protein is CASSPRTGGFGELFF. CDR3 DNA: TGTGCCAGCAGCCCCCGGACAGGGGGCTTCGGGGAGCTGTTTTTT.

This clonotype was picked up a small number of times. The V gene is TRBV20-1, the J gene TRBJ2-7, with TRBD2 as a possible D gene (5 bases). The V gene lost 2 bases and the J gene lost 3 bases, with 8 bases spanning the gap. Per the germline V gene, CDR1 is DFQATT and CDR2 is SNEGSKA (reference sequence). The CDR3 contains 12 residues. The CDR3 DNA is TGCAGTGCTAGAAACGGAGGCTACGAGCAGTACTTC. Translated: CSARNGGYEQYF.

This clonotype was observed a handful of times. The chain combines TRBV12-3 or TRBV12-4 with TRBJ2-7; no definite D call. With 1 base removed from V and 5 bases from J, the gap between germline ends came to 9 bases. There are 13 residues in the CDR3. Here the CDR3 reads CASSLGFSNEQYF. The CDR3 nucleotides read TGTGCCAGCAGTTTAGGGTTTTCGAACGAGCAGTACTTC.

This clonotype was seen ten or more times. V and J are TRBV20-1 and TRBJ1-1, with TRBD1 identical over 9 bases. Germline-derived CDR1 and CDR2 are DFQATT and SNEGSKA (reference sequence). CDR3 length: 15 residues. J gave up 1 base and V 5 bases, and 8 bases lay outside the gene matches. For the CDR3, the DNA is TGCAGTGCTCAAGCTTGGACAGGGGCGAACACTGAAGCTTTCTTT. Translating gives CSAQAWTGANTEAFF.

Ten or more counts support this clonotype. The chain is built from TRBV10-3 and TRBJ2-5; TRBD2 aligns across 8 bases. Germline V gene lookup returns CDR1 ENHRY and CDR2 SYGVKD. V lost 1 base and J lost 1; bases outside the gene matches: 5. The CDR3 has 16 amino acids. Here the CDR3 DNA reads TGTGCCATCAGTGAGTTTAAGGGGACTAGCCAAGAGACCCAGTACTTC. This gives the protein CAISEFKGTSQETQYF.